These 5 T cell receptor beta chains originate from one sample sequenced in a study of T cell repertoires in aging, cancer and after chemotherapy. TCR beta rearrangements were amplified from peripheral blood genomic DNA. Rearranged V-D-J TRB sequences were amplified with a mixed TRB-A/B primer pool. TCRdb processed the multiplex PCR reads anew with MiXCR; each CDR3 protein has one entry. Here the sample spans some 8,000 distinct CDR3 sequences, 25% to 35% being singletons. Specimen: blood. These receptors all come from a human donor in good health.

This clonotype was detected only a few times. The chain carries TRBV6-2 or TRBV6-3 and TRBJ2-7, with unresolved D. CDR1 is MNHEY and CDR2 is SVGEGT in the germline V gene. This CDR3 has 12 residues. The V gene lost 7 bases and the J gene lost 4 bases, with 11 bases spanning the gap. Here the CDR3 DNA reads TGTGCCAGCACTCGACCCCCATACGAGCAGTACTTC. Residues: CASTRPPYEQYF.

The J gene is TRBJ2-2, the V gene TRBV7-6, with D unclear. With 5 bases removed from V and 5 bases from J, the gap between germline ends came to 6 bases. Germline loops: CDR1 SGHVS, CDR2 FNYEAQ. The CDR3 is 12 amino acids. As DNA, the CDR3 is TGTGCCAGCAGCCCGCCTACCGGGGAGCTGTTTTTT. Its translation is CASSPPTGELFF. Full variable domain (missing parts from reference TRBV7-6 and TRBJ2-2): GAGVSQSPRYKVTKRGQDVALRCDPISGHVSLYWYRQALGQGPEFLTYFNYEAQQDKSGLPNDRFSAERPEGSISTLTIQRTEQRDSAMYRCASSPPTGELFFGEGSRLTVL.

The V gene is TRBV6-2 or TRBV6-3, the J gene TRBJ2-3, with 11 bases lining up with TRBD1. The CDR3 covers 19 residues. Trimming removed 2 bases from V and 0 bases from J; junction bases left unmatched: 10. The germline CDR1 and CDR2 sequences are MNHEY and SVGEGT. The CDR3 sequence is CASSYLGQGAWMSTDTQYF. CDR3 bases: TGTGCCAGCAGTTACCTTGGACAGGGGGCATGGATGAGCACAGATACGCAGTATTTT.

This sequence joins TRBV6-2 or TRBV6-3 and TRBJ2-1; 13 bases map to TRBD2. The CDR3 contains 15 residues. Germline V CDR1 and CDR2: MNHEY, SVGEGT. V was pared by 0 bases and J by 11 bases, with 4 bases of the junction left unmatched. CDR3: CASSYSTSGGNKQFF. The CDR3, as DNA: TGTGCCAGCAGTTACTCGACTAGCGGGGGGAATAAGCAGTTCTTC.

This clonotype was detected a few times. The chain carries TRBV30 and TRBJ1-1, with D possibly TRBD1 on 5 matching bases. The CDR3 is 13 residues long. Germline CDR1 is GTSNPN and CDR2 is SVGIG (reference sequence). Trimming shortened V by 1 base and J by 2 bases, and 8 bases separated the two germline ends. Here the CDR3 DNA reads TGTGCCTGGAGTGGCAGGGAAAACACTGAAGCTTTCTTT. Translation: CAWSGRENTEAFF.